A selection of T cell receptor beta chains follows, all from one sample in a study of T cells in tuberculosis. Sequencing used immunoSEQ multiplex PCR; TCRdb keeps in-frame clones, though not all of them. Of under 40,000 clones listed, 94% are singletons. The sample comprised PBMCs. The receptor set was obtained from a donor aged 5-35 years with latent tuberculosis or without tuberculosis infection. Each CDR3 is given with its conserved first and last residue. The D gene is left open where the match is weak. Size tells how often a clone was seen (once, few, many) or the class of an expanded clone, and some rows leave it out.

>TRBJ2-1|TRBD1|NA|TRBV19
CASSIYRGPSSYNEQFF
TGTGCCAGTAGTATCTACAGGGGCCCGAGCTCCTACAATGAGCAGTTCTTC
>TRBJ2-5|NA|NA|TRBV5-1
CASSFGQGQATQYF
TGCGCCAGCAGCTTCGGGCAGGGGCAAGCGACCCAGTACTTC
>TRBJ1-1|NA|NA|TRBV6-5
CASRRGGNTEAFF
TGTGCCAGCAGGAGAGGCGGTAACACTGAAGCTTTCTTT
>TRBJ1-2|NA|NA|TRBV11-2
CASSLRPANERDYGYTF
TGTGCCAGCAGCTTACGGCCGGCGAACGAGCGGGACTATGGCTACACCTTC
>TRBJ2-1|NA|NA|TRBV5-1
CASSLVASGRRSSYNEQFF
TGCGCCAGCAGCTTGGTGGCGAGCGGGCGCCGAAGCTCCTACAATGAGCAGTTCTTC
>TRBJ1-1|NA|NA|TRBV9
CASSALGGTEAFF
TGTGCCAGCAGCGCCCTGGGGGGCACTGAAGCTTTCTTT
>TRBJ2-7|TRBD1|NA|TRBV29-1
CSVSGTGAYEQYF
TGCAGCGTCTCCGGGACAGGGGCCTACGAGCAGTACTTC
>TRBJ1-2|NA|NA|TRBV6-5
CASGGSFQGYTF
TGTGCCAGCGGGGGGTCGTTCCAAGGCTACACCTTC
>TRBJ2-7|NA|NA|TRBV6-5
CASSSPADQEQYF
TGTGCCAGCAGTTCCCCCGCGGATCAAGAGCAGTACTTC
>TRBJ1-5|NA|NA|TRBV7-9
CASSQNGYSNQPQHF
TGTGCCAGCAGCCAAAACGGGTATAGCAATCAGCCCCAGCATTTT
>TRBJ2-7|TRBD2|few|TRBV2
CASRGVSREQYF
TGTGCCAGCCGGGGGGTATCTCGTGAGCAGTACTTC
>TRBJ2-7|NA|NA|TRBV11-3
CASSSGVEGYEQYF
TGTGCCAGCAGCTCCGGCGTTGAGGGCTACGAGCAGTACTTC
>TRBJ2-3|TRBD2|NA|TRBV7-9
CASSPGLAYTDTQYF
TGTGCCAGCAGCCCCGGACTAGCGTACACAGATACGCAGTATTTT
>TRBJ1-2|TRBD1|once|TRBV19
CASSDRGGYGYTF
TGTGCCAGTAGCGACAGGGGAGGGTATGGCTACACCTTC
>TRBJ2-1|TRBD2|NA|TRBV9
CASTRATSGLMGLYNEQFF
TGTGCCAGCACACGGGCGACTAGCGGCCTCATGGGCTTATACAATGAGCAGTTCTTC
>TRBJ2-7|TRBD1|NA|TRBV28
CASLFTGTGVYEQYF
TGTGCCAGCTTATTTACCGGGACAGGGGTCTACGAGCAGTACTTC